This TCR beta chain was captured by sequencing in a study of blood T cell repertoires in COVID-19. Study summary: Some COVID-19 samples were acute and others convalescent; all came from the United States, Italy and Spain. T cells, B-cell-depleted T cells, or PBMCs supplied cDNA or gDNA.

Enrolled during active infection, Seattle patients were then followed longitudinally. In the original analysis: From reference gene primer amplification, estimates of nucleated cell counts were derived. The assay was immunoSEQ multiplex PCR, and TCRdb's table has in-frame clones only and misses some. That table is the source of V, J and clone size, and D and trimming were worked out from the DNA. The table includes about 440,000 clones, around 88% detected once. There are 16 residues in the CDR3. V was clipped by 6 bases and J by 8 bases; unmatched bases: 16. CDR1 and CDR2 (germline): MNHEY, SMNVEV (reference sequence).

Specimen: peripheral blood. The source of this sequence is a woman in her forties or fifties with COVID-19, enrolled during active disease. The rearrangement joins TRBV27 to TRBJ1-2; 9 bases match TRBD1. The CDR3 is CASSLGQGGLMGGYTF. In DNA form, the CDR3 reads TGTGCCAGCAGCCTGGGACAGGGAGGACTGATGGGCGGCTACACCTTC.